The 22 T cell receptor beta chains below all came from one sample that was sequenced in a study of identical twins. TCRdb re-analysed the 5' RACE reads in MiXCR, keeping a single row per CDR3 protein. The table shows a few hundred thousand distinct CDR3 sequences, with roughly 18% occurring only once. Source material: naive T cells sorted from blood. The source of these receptors is a man over 45 in good health.

The V call is TRBV18, the J call TRBJ2-1; 8 nucleotides align to TRBD2. CDR3 length: 15 residues. With 4 bases clipped from V and 9 bases from J, the junction kept 11 bases outside the gene matches. Germline CDR1 reads KGHSH; CDR2 reads LQKENI. CDR3 nucleotide sequence: TGTGCCAGCTCACTGGGACTAGTGGGGAAGGGTGAGCAGTTCTTC. Amino acids: CASSLGLVGKGEQFF. Complete variable domain (other parts from reference TRBV18 and TRBJ2-1): NAGVMQNPRHLVRRRGQEARLRCSPMKGHSHVYWYRQLPEEGLKFMVYLQKENIIDESGMPKERFSAEFPKEGPSILRIQQVVRGDSAAYFCASSLGLVGKGEQFFGPGTRLTVL.

The chain employs TRBV15 and TRBJ1-2; D ambiguous. The V end lost 1 base, the J end lost 5 bases, and 5 bases lay between the germline ends. The CDR3 consists of 12 residues. The germline CDR1 and CDR2 sequences are LNHNV and YYDKDF (reference sequence). DNA for the CDR3: TGTGCCACCAGCAGAGCGGGGTATGGCTACACCTTC. Translating it yields CATSRAGYGYTF.

The rearrangement joins TRBV4-3 to TRBJ2-1; the D gene is possibly TRBD2 (6 bases). V gave up 0 bases and J gave up 4 bases, with 13 bases separating them. The CDR3 loop spans 16 amino acids. In germline, CDR1 is LGHNA, CDR2 YSLEER. CDR3 protein: CASSQEATAGYNEQFF. In DNA, the CDR3 is TGCGCCAGCAGCCAAGAAGCGACGGCGGGGTACAATGAGCAGTTCTTC.

This clonotype was detected many times. This rearrangement joins TRBV25-1 to TRBJ1-5, with a tentative D call TRBD1 (5 bases). Germline CDR1 reads MGHDK; CDR2 reads SYGVNS. The CDR3 has 14 amino acids. V lost 1 base and J 3 bases, leaving 7 bases between the germline ends. The CDR3: CASSEWTHNQPQHF. DNA for the CDR3: TGTGCCAGCAGTGAATGGACACACAATCAGCCCCAGCATTTT.

This clonotype was counted between two and nine times. V and J are TRBV5-1 and TRBJ2-7; D is unclear. Between the trimmed V and J ends, which lost 1 base and 7 bases, there was a span of 9 bases. This CDR3 comprises 12 residues. Germline CDR1 is SGHRS and CDR2 is YFSETQ. CDR3 sequence (DNA): TGCGCCAGCAGCTTGATATCTGGGGAGCAGTACTTC. Protein sequence: CASSLISGEQYF.

This clonotype was detected only a few times. J is TRBJ2-1 and V is TRBV6-5; D unclear. CDR1 MNHEY and CDR2 SVGAGI come from the germline V gene. The CDR3 contains 17 residues. V lost 2 bases to trimming and J lost 5 bases, with 19 bases between them. The CDR3 spells CASSYTQDLPHHNEQFF. The CDR3 nucleotides are TGTGCCAGCAGTTACACCCAGGACCTACCCCACCACAATGAGCAGTTCTTC.

This clonotype occurred a few times. The V and J genes are TRBV24-1 and TRBJ2-1; 10 bases agree with TRBD2. The V segment lost 10 bases and the J segment 6 bases; nucleotides outside the gene matches: 5. Looked up from germline, CDR1 is KGHDR and CDR2 is SFDVKD. The length of the CDR3 is 13 residues. CDR3 in amino acids: CATASGSGNEQFF. CDR3 bases: TGTGCCACTGCTAGCGGGAGTGGCAATGAGCAGTTCTTC.

V gene TRBV6-1 combines with J gene TRBJ1-6; a weak D match, TRBD1 (6 bases). This CDR3 has 15 residues. Germline V gene lookup returns CDR1 MNHNS and CDR2 SASEGT. Deletions cut 7 bases from V and 8 bases from J, with 18 bases between. CDR3 nucleotides: TGTGCCAGCACCAAAGGGGGGGTTGTGGATTCACCCCTCCACTTT. It codes for CASTKGGVVDSPLHF.

The chain recombines TRBV28 with TRBJ2-7, with TRBD1 matching 8 bases. This CDR3 contains 16 residues. In germline, CDR1 is MDHEN, CDR2 SYDVKM. The ends lost 3 bases at V and 4 bases at J; junction bases unmatched: 11. CDR3 region: CASSFSTGGFFYEQYF. CDR3 DNA sequence: TGTGCCAGCAGTTTTTCTACAGGGGGATTCTTTTACGAGCAGTACTTC.

This clonotype was counted many times. V and J are TRBV11-2 and TRBJ2-7; D is undetermined. Germline-derived CDR1 and CDR2 are SGHAT and FQNNGV. Trimming pared 1 base from V and 5 bases from J, leaving 12 bases between. The length of the CDR3 is 14 residues. The CDR3 reads CASSLVNFPHEQYF. In DNA, the CDR3 is TGTGCCAGCAGCTTAGTTAACTTCCCACACGAGCAGTACTTC.

The rearrangement joins TRBV6-2 or TRBV6-3 to TRBJ1-2; the D is unclear. The CDR3 contains 12 residues. Trimming left V 6 bases short and J 5 bases short, with 10 bases between. Germline V gene lookup returns CDR1 MNHEY and CDR2 SVGEGT. The CDR3 reads CASRNQEYGYTF. CDR3 coding DNA: TGTGCCAGCAGAAATCAGGAGTATGGCTACACCTTC.

This clonotype was detected only a few times. This chain links TRBV28 with TRBJ1-5; D is unclear. CDR1 is MDHEN and CDR2 is SYDVKM in the germline V gene. V was pared by 6 bases and J by 4 bases, with 13 bases between. The CDR3 length is 14 residues. The CDR3 loop is CASRAAPLNQPQHF. The CDR3 DNA sequence: TGTGCCAGCAGGGCGGCCCCCCTTAATCAGCCCCAGCATTTT.

In this sample, this clonotype turned up once. The V call is TRBV12-3 or TRBV12-4, the J call TRBJ2-1; TRBD2 aligns across 10 bases. The junction had 10 bases not matched to a gene; V was cut back by 6 bases and J by 8 bases. CDR3 size: 15 residues. The CDR3 DNA reads TGTGCCAGCAGATCTAGCGGGAGTTATTTAGATGAGCAGTTCTTC. This sequence encodes CASRSSGSYLDEQFF.

The chain joins TRBV7-6 to TRBJ2-7, with D possibly matching TRBD1 (5 bases). Trimming left V 6 bases short and J 5 bases short, with 20 bases between. This CDR3 is built from 15 residues. Germline V gene sequence: CDR1 SGHVS, CDR2 FNYEAQ. CDR3 nucleotides: TGTGCCAGCAGTTCAAGGGGTGCAGCGTACCACGAGCAGTACTTC. It yields the protein CASSSRGAAYHEQYF.

The CDR3 loop reads CAITGREQGANSGANVLTF. The CDR3 region has the DNA TGTGCCATCACCGGAAGGGAGCAGGGGGCGAACTCTGGGGCCAACGTCCTGACTTTC. The genes are TRBV10-3 and TRBJ2-6, with TRBD1 matching over 8 bases. The CDR3 loop spans 19 amino acids. In germline, CDR1 is ENHRY, CDR2 SYGVKD. Germline trimming cut 7 bases from V and 0 bases from J; bases unmatched to any gene: 14.

This clonotype appeared a few times. The V gene is TRBV20-1, the J gene TRBJ2-5, with D uncertain. CDR1 is DFQATT, CDR2 SNEGSKA, per germline (reference sequence). The V and J ends lost 1 base and 4 bases respectively, with 10 bases between them. The CDR3 is 13 residues long. CDR3 residues: CSARAPFRETQYF. The CDR3 bases are TGCAGTGCTAGAGCCCCGTTCCGAGAGACCCAGTACTTC.

This clonotype came up a few times. J is TRBJ2-1 and V is TRBV29-1; 12 nucleotides match TRBD2. The V segment lost 8 bases and the J segment 8 bases; nucleotides outside the gene matches: 7. The V gene's germline CDR1 is SQVTM and CDR2 ANQGSEA. The CDR3 totals 13 residues. In DNA, the CDR3 is TGCAGCCTTAAGGCTAGCGGGAGGGATGAGCAGTTCTTC. Amino acid sequence: CSLKASGRDEQFF.

There are a few counts of this clonotype. The V and J genes are TRBV4-3 and TRBJ2-1, with no clear D. CDR3 size: 13 residues. Trimming pared 3 bases from V and 7 bases from J, leaving 10 bases between. Germline V CDR1 and CDR2: LGHNA, YSLEER. CDR3 bases: TGCGCCAGCAGCCAGTTTAGTCGAAATGAGCAGTTCTTC. This sequence encodes CASSQFSRNEQFF.

This clonotype showed up many times. The chain carries TRBV18 and TRBJ2-3; D perhaps matches TRBD1 (5 bases). V shed 5 bases and J shed 3 bases, with 15 bases lying between them. The germline V gene has CDR1 KGHSH and CDR2 LQKENI. The CDR3 runs to 15 residues. CDR3 in amino acids: CASSSQDIPTDTQYF. For the CDR3, the DNA is TGTGCCAGCTCATCGCAGGACATCCCTACAGATACGCAGTATTTT.

The gene calls are TRBV5-4 and TRBJ2-5, with D perhaps matching TRBD1 or TRBD2 (6 bases each). This CDR3 contains 13 residues. The V gene's germline CDR1 is SGHNT and CDR2 YYREEE (reference sequence). Trimming removed 4 bases from V and 4 bases from J, with 11 bases in between. The CDR3 sequence: CASSRGTSETQYF. For the CDR3, the DNA is TGTGCCAGCAGCCGGGGGACATCAGAGACCCAGTACTTC.

Ten or more counts support this clonotype. The chain couples TRBV27 to TRBJ2-1, with 7 bases fitting TRBD2. CDR1 is MNHEY, CDR2 SMNVEV, per germline (reference sequence). V shed 5 bases and J 4 bases; nucleotides not matched to a gene: 11. The CDR3 has 16 amino acids. The CDR3 DNA sequence: TGTGCCAGCAGTGTGGTAGTGGGGAGGGGTTACAATGAGCAGTTCTTC. Translation: CASSVVVGRGYNEQFF.

This clonotype occurred a few times. This chain links TRBV2 with TRBJ2-5; the match to TRBD2 covers 7 bases. The CDR3 sequence is 12 residues long. Germline values: CDR1 SNHLY, CDR2 FYNNEI. The V and J ends lost 6 bases and 5 bases, in that order; junction bases with no gene match: 3. DNA for the CDR3: TGTGCCAGCAGAGTGGGAGGGGAGACCCAGTACTTC. Amino acids: CASRVGGETQYF.